Following are 28 T cell receptor beta chains from one sample sequenced in a study of response to subunit inactivated influenza vaccine. One entry per CDR3 protein results from TCRdb running MiXCR on the RT-PCR reads. Of 550,000 to 800,000 distinct CDR3 sequences in the sample, around 14% were seen once. Specimen: PBMCs from blood, collected around two weeks before vaccination. These receptors came from a man in his forties or fifties who received an inactivated influenza vaccine.

The chain joins TRBV7-9 to TRBJ2-2; 8 bases fit TRBD1. Trimming at V came to 2 bases and at J to 7 bases, leaving 12 bases not matched to a gene. The CDR3 totals 17 residues. Germline-derived CDR1 and CDR2 are SEHNR and FQNEAQ (reference sequence). CDR3 nucleotide sequence: TGTGCCAGCAGCTTAAATACAGGACAGGGAAGAATCGGGGAGCTGTTTTTT. This codes for CASSLNTGQGRIGELFF.

This clonotype was recorded a few times. This chain joins TRBV5-1 and TRBJ2-5; the D is unclear. This CDR3 has 16 amino acids. Trimming took off 2 bases at V and 1 base at J, with 15 bases between the two ends. The germline V gene encodes CDR1 SGHRS and CDR2 YFSETQ. The CDR3 reads CASSFASGRTQETQYF. DNA of the CDR3: TGCGCCAGCAGCTTCGCGTCGGGCAGGACCCAAGAGACCCAGTACTTC.

This clonotype was detected many times. The gene calls are TRBV6-5 and TRBJ1-1; D unclear. Looked up from germline, CDR1 is MNHEY and CDR2 is SVGAGI. This CDR3 region has 15 residues. Trimming stripped 0 bases from V and 0 bases from J, with 8 bases between. In DNA form, the CDR3 reads TGTGCCAGCAGTTACTCGACCAGAATGAACACTGAAGCTTTCTTT. It is translated as CASSYSTRMNTEAFF.

This clonotype was seen a few times. This chain joins TRBV20-1 and TRBJ2-1, with 11 bases lining up with TRBD2. The germline CDR1 and CDR2 sequences are DFQATT and SNEGSKA (reference sequence). V gave up 3 bases and J gave up 10 bases; unmatched junction bases: 11. This CDR3 spans 15 amino acids. The CDR3 bases are TGCAGTGCTAGGAAATTAGCGGGGGGGTCAGGCGAGCAGTTCTTC. Translation: CSARKLAGGSGEQFF.

This clonotype has just a few counts. The CDR3 DNA reads TGTGCCAGCAGTGAAACGACAGGAAACACCGGGGAGCTGTTTTTT. This gives the protein CASSETTGNTGELFF. The rearrangement joins TRBV2 to TRBJ2-2; D possibly corresponds to TRBD1 (6 bases). This CDR3 region has 15 residues. Trimming shortened V by 2 bases and J by 2 bases, and 9 bases separated the two germline ends. Germline lookup yields CDR1 SNHLY and CDR2 FYNNEI.

The rearrangement joins TRBV19 to TRBJ2-1; 9 bases fit TRBD2. This CDR3 contains 15 residues. V trimming: 3 bases; J trimming: 5 bases; junction bases outside the gene matches: 5. CDR1 LNHDA and CDR2 SQIVND come from the germline V gene (reference sequence). The CDR3 coding sequence is TGTGCCAGTAGTATTTTGACTAGCGGACACAATGAGCAGTTCTTC. Translated: CASSILTSGHNEQFF.

The J gene is TRBJ1-1, the V gene TRBV7-9, with 9 nucleotides matching TRBD1. The CDR3 sequence is 15 residues long. Germline V gene lookup returns CDR1 SEHNR and CDR2 FQNEAQ (reference sequence). V shed 1 base and J 3 bases; nucleotides not matched to a gene: 3. The CDR3 spells CASSLVWDRDTEAFF. The CDR3 DNA follows: TGTGCCAGCAGCTTAGTGTGGGACAGGGACACTGAAGCTTTCTTT.

In this sample, this clonotype turned up a few times. The chain joins TRBV5-1 to TRBJ2-1; 9 nucleotides agree with TRBD1. The CDR3 has 15 amino acids. V lost 2 bases to trimming and J lost 5 bases; unmatched junction nucleotides: 5. Germline assignment: CDR1 SGHRS and CDR2 YFSETQ. Here the CDR3 reads CASSLGGQGHNEQFF. As DNA, the CDR3 is TGCGCCAGCAGCTTAGGTGGACAGGGGCACAATGAGCAGTTCTTC.

This clonotype was seen just once. The junction does not match germline at one end; this may be a read error. The CDR3 region is CAISPGQNTGELFF. The CDR3 nucleotides are TGTGCCATCAGCCCTGGACAGAACACCGGGGAGCTGTTTTTT. The chain employs TRBV7-9 and TRBJ2-2, with D possibly matching TRBD1 (5 bases). Germline V lookup: CDR1 SEHNR, CDR2 FQNEAQ (reference sequence). The CDR3 extends over 14 amino acids.

V gene TRBV18 combines with J gene TRBJ1-1; D is unresolved. Per the germline V gene, CDR1 is KGHSH and CDR2 is LQKENI. Between the trimmed V and J ends, which lost 3 bases and 8 bases, there was a span of 19 bases. The CDR3 is 15 residues long. The CDR3 sequence is CASSPTVGKEGEAFF. The CDR3 DNA follows: TGTGCCAGCTCACCGACCGTGGGGAAAGAGGGCGAAGCTTTCTTT. The full variable domain, rest sourced from reference TRBV18 and TRBJ1-1, is NAGVMQNPRHLVRRRGQEARLRCSPMKGHSHVYWYRQLPEEGLKFMVYLQKENIIDESGMPKERFSAEFPKEGPSILRIQQVVRGDSAAYFCASSPTVGKEGEAFFGQGTRLTVV.

The chain carries TRBV4-3 and TRBJ2-3; 14 bases agree with TRBD2. The V segment lost 1 base and the J segment 6 bases; nucleotides outside the gene matches: 3. Germline CDR1 reads LGHNA; CDR2 reads YSLEER. The CDR3 has 16 amino acids. CDR3 protein: CASSQGRTSGRDTQYF. The CDR3 DNA reads as TGCGCCAGCAGCCAAGGCCGGACTAGCGGGAGGGATACGCAGTATTTT.

This clonotype has at least ten counts. This chain joins TRBV27 and TRBJ2-1, with TRBD2 matching 13 bases. Germline lookup yields CDR1 MNHEY and CDR2 SMNVEV (reference sequence). After removal of 4 bases from V and 7 bases from J, the junction contained 7 bases not matched to a gene. The CDR3 loop spans 16 amino acids. The CDR3 bases are TGTGCCAGCAGTTCCTGGCGGACTAGCGGGAGTAATGAGCAGTTCTTC. Amino acids: CASSSWRTSGSNEQFF.

This clonotype was detected only a few times. The V gene is TRBV3-1, the J gene TRBJ1-5, with 7 bases matching TRBD1. The CDR3 length is 14 residues. Germline CDR1 reads LGHDT; CDR2 reads YNNKEL (reference sequence). V shed 6 bases and J 6 bases; nucleotides not matched to a gene: 8. As DNA, the CDR3 is TGTGCCAGCAGTCAGACAGGGTCTTTTCAGCCCCAGCATTTT. Protein sequence: CASSQTGSFQPQHF. Supplemented by reference TRBV3-1 and TRBJ1-5, the full variable domain reads DTAVSQTPKYLVTQMGNDKSIKCEQNLGHDTMYWYKQDSKKFLKIMFSYNNKELIINETVPNRFSPKSPDKAHLNLHINSLELGDSAVYFCASSQTGSFQPQHFGDGTRLSIL.

This clonotype has only a few counts. The chain recombines TRBV10-2 with TRBJ2-1, with 8 bases aligning to TRBD1. The V segment lost 6 bases and the J segment 1 base; nucleotides outside the gene matches: 2. Germline V gives CDR1 WSHSY, CDR2 SAAADI. The CDR3 totals 14 residues. CDR3 nucleotides: TGCGCCAGCAGAGGGACAGGTTCCTACAATGAGCAGTTCTTC. Amino acids: CASRGTGSYNEQFF.

This clonotype was detected ten times or more. The chain has TRBV28 and TRBJ1-2; possibly TRBD1 for D (5 bases). The CDR3 spans 15 residues. The V gene lost 5 bases and the J gene lost 5 bases, with 18 bases spanning the gap. Germline V gene lookup returns CDR1 MDHEN and CDR2 SYDVKM. CDR3: CASSTVRRDVYGYTF. For the CDR3, the DNA is TGTGCCAGCAGTACCGTACGCAGGGATGTGTATGGCTACACCTTC.

V usage is TRBV12-3 or TRBV12-4 and J usage is TRBJ2-1; no clear D. Trimming stripped 2 bases from V and 0 bases from J, with 14 bases between. The CDR3 runs 17 residues. CDR3 in DNA: TGTGCCAGCAGTTTACGTGCCATCCCAAGCTCCTACAATGAGCAGTTCTTC. It encodes CASSLRAIPSSYNEQFF.

V usage is TRBV7-9 and J usage is TRBJ2-1, with TRBD1 matching 7 bases. Per germline, CDR1 SEHNR and CDR2 FQNEAQ (reference sequence). This CDR3 has 15 residues. V lost 3 bases and J lost 7; bases outside the gene matches: 9. CDR3 sequence: CASSFIQGMRNEQFF. CDR3 coding DNA: TGTGCCAGCAGCTTCATACAGGGGATGAGGAATGAGCAGTTCTTC.

This clonotype has just a few counts. The genes are TRBV30 and TRBJ2-1, with unresolved D. CDR1 GTSNPN and CDR2 SVGIG come from the germline V gene (reference sequence). Trimming took 1 base from V and 7 from J, leaving 8 bases between them. This CDR3 comprises 12 residues. CDR3 sequence reads: CAWSEPWNEQFF. CDR3 nucleotides: TGTGCCTGGAGTGAACCTTGGAATGAGCAGTTCTTC.

The CDR3 region is CASSSAAISTDTQYF. Here the CDR3 DNA reads TGCGCCAGCAGCTCGGCAGCAATTAGCACAGATACGCAGTATTTT. V gene TRBV5-1 combines with J gene TRBJ2-3; the D is unclear. Trimming took 3 bases from V and 0 from J, leaving 11 bases between them. CDR3 size: 15 residues. Germline V CDR1 and CDR2: SGHRS, YFSETQ. Full variable domain (outside the CDR3, taken from reference TRBV5-1 and TRBJ2-3): KAGVTQTPRYLIKTRGQQVTLSCSPISGHRSVSWYQQTPGQGLQFLFEYFSETQRNKGNFPGRFSGRQFSNSRSEMNVSTLELGDSALYLCASSSAAISTDTQYFGPGTRLTVL.

This clonotype has more than one count but fewer than ten. In DNA form, the CDR3 reads TGTGCCTGGTTACAGGGGGCGAAAACTGAAGCTTTCTTT. Amino acid sequence: CAWLQGAKTEAFF. The genes are TRBV30 and TRBJ1-1; 9 nucleotides match TRBD1. The V gene end was trimmed by 5 bases and the J gene end by 5 bases; junction bases not matched to a gene: 6. CDR3 size: 13 residues. Germline loops: CDR1 GTSNPN, CDR2 SVGIG (reference sequence).

The chain uses TRBV11-2 and TRBJ1-2, with 9 bases lining up with TRBD1. CDR1 SGHAT and CDR2 FQNNGV come from the germline V gene. Losses at the gene ends were 1 base for V and 7 bases for J; bases not matched to a gene: 4. The length of the CDR3 is 14 residues. The CDR3 nucleotides read TGTGCCAGCAGCTTAGTAGACAGGGGGAGTGGCTACACCTTC. This sequence encodes CASSLVDRGSGYTF.

The chain recombines TRBV6-5 with TRBJ2-1, with D uncertain. The CDR3 totals 14 residues. Trimming stripped 2 bases from V and 3 bases from J, with 8 bases between. The germline V gene encodes CDR1 MNHEY and CDR2 SVGAGI. In DNA form, the CDR3 reads TGTGCCAGCAGTTACGGTGGAAACTACAATGAGCAGTTCTTC. Protein product: CASSYGGNYNEQFF.

The gene calls are TRBV5-6 and TRBJ2-3; D might be TRBD1 or TRBD2, each matching 7 bases. Trimming left V 5 bases short and J 2 bases short, with 15 bases between. Germline CDR1 and CDR2: SGHDT and YYEEEE. This CDR3 is 15 amino acids long. CDR3 bases: TGTGCCAGCAGACACGACAGGGACTACACAGATACGCAGTATTTT. This encodes CASRHDRDYTDTQYF.

The chain is built from TRBV12-3 or TRBV12-4 and TRBJ2-7; D is unresolved. The CDR3 loop spans 13 amino acids. V was pared by 1 base and J by 3 bases, with 7 bases between. CDR3 sequence reads: CASSLGIYYEQYF. In DNA form, the CDR3 reads TGTGCCAGCAGTTTAGGCATCTACTACGAGCAGTACTTC.

This clonotype was observed a handful of times. No conserved phenylalanine or tryptophan is present at the end of the CDR3, so a read error is the likely explanation. This chain joins TRBV7-8 and TRBJ2-7, with D unclear. Germline CDR1 and CDR2: SGHVS and FQNEAQ. Trimming shortened V by 3 bases and J by 5 bases, and 2 bases separated the two germline ends. The CDR3 is made up of 10 amino acids. The CDR3 spells CASSLDEQYL. CDR3 DNA: TGTGCCAGCAGCTTGGACGAGCAGTACCTC.

The chain is built from TRBV19 and TRBJ2-1, with TRBD2 matching 11 bases. There are 16 residues in the CDR3. V gave up 3 bases and J gave up 4 bases; unmatched junction bases: 5. The V gene's germline CDR1 is LNHDA and CDR2 SQIVND (reference sequence). The CDR3 DNA follows: TGTGCCAGTAGTATTCAACTAGCGGGGGTTTACAATGAGCAGTTCTTC. The encoded protein is CASSIQLAGVYNEQFF. The entire variable domain, with the rest obtained from reference TRBV19 and TRBJ2-1, is as follows: DGGITQSPKYLFRKEGQNVTLSCEQNLNHDAMYWYRQDPGQGLRLIYYSQIVNDFQKGDIAEGYSVSREKKESFPLTVTSAQKNPTAFYLCASSIQLAGVYNEQFFGPGTRLTVL.

The rearrangement uses TRBV7-2 and TRBJ2-3; tentative D call: TRBD2 (6 bases). The V and J ends lost 7 bases and 6 bases respectively, with 8 bases between them. This CDR3 region has 11 residues. Germline-derived CDR1 and CDR2 are SGHTA and FQGNSA. CDR3 DNA sequence: TGTGCCAGCACCCGGGGGGATACGCAGTATTTT. This sequence encodes CASTRGDTQYF.

Only a few counts were recorded for this clonotype. This rearrangement joins TRBV27 to TRBJ2-6; TRBD1 matches 7 bases. V lost 2 bases to trimming and J lost 0 bases; unmatched junction nucleotides: 4. The germline V gene has CDR1 MNHEY and CDR2 SMNVEV (reference sequence). The CDR3 length is 17 residues. The CDR3 sequence: CASSLGPGGSGANVLTF. As DNA, the CDR3 is TGTGCCAGCAGTTTAGGTCCAGGGGGCTCTGGGGCCAACGTCCTGACTTTC.